The T cell receptor (beta chain) under discussion was sequenced for a study of cytomegalovirus exposure and HLA in healthy donors. Study in general: The same platform used for the 650 to 850 first-cohort repertoires was also used for the 90 to 150 validation repertoires, as a later analysis reported.

Study-wide results and limits: Both high specificity and high sensitivity reportedly marked the classifier's diagnosis of cytomegalovirus status. Later, an analysis found that TCR clusters from the first cohort tended to co-occur in the roughly 110 validation repertoires. The dataset shows that most TCR sequences were rare, while some public TCRs occurred in many donors.

Details on this clone: Antigen: not known.

Sequencing was performed with immunoSEQ multiplex PCR; in TCRdb, only in-frame clones are kept and a portion is missing. This table holds 120,000 or so clones, approximately 81% found once. Germline V lookup: CDR1 LNHDA, CDR2 SQIVND (reference sequence). The V and J ends lost 3 bases and 2 bases, in that order; junction bases with no gene match: 6. This CDR3 is built from 15 residues. The sample consisted of PBMCs. The chain recombines TRBV19 with TRBJ1-1; 7 bases are a match to TRBD1. This receptor was obtained from a woman aged 25 to 39 in good health and CMV-seronegative. CDR3 nucleotides: TGTGCCAGTAGTATCTTGGGACAGATAAACACTGAAGCTTTCTTT. Translation gives CASSILGQINTEAFF.